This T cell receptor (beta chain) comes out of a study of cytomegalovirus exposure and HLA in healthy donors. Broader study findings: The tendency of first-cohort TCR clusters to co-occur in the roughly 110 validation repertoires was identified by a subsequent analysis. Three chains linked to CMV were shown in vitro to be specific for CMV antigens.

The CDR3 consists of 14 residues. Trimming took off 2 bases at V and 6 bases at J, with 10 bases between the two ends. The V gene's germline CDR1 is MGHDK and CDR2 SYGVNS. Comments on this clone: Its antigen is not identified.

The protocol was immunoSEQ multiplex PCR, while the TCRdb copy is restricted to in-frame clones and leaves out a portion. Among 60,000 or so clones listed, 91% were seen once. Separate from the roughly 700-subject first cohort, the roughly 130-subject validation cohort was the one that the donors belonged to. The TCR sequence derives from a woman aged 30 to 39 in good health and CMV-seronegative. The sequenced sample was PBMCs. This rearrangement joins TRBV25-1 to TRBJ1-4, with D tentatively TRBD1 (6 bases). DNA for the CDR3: TGTGCCAGCAGTGAAGGGACAAGACATGAAAAACTGTTTTTT. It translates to CASSEGTRHEKLFF.